The 5 T cell receptor beta chains presented below share a single source sample, sequenced in a study of T cells in tuberculosis. Clones were read by immunoSEQ multiplex PCR, and TCRdb kept only the in-frame ones, dropping some. This sample has about 20,000 clones; over 75% occur once, and the top ten carry roughly 14%. The sequenced sample was PBMCs. The origin of the receptors is a donor aged 5 to 30 with latent tuberculosis or without tuberculosis infection.

This clone is a singleton in its sample. The chain is built from TRBV5-8 and TRBJ2-5; the match to TRBD1 covers 9 bases. Germline CDR1 SGHTS, CDR2 YDEGEE. V dropped 2 bases and J dropped 4; count of bases not matched to a gene: 6. The CDR3 length is 15 residues. In nucleotides, the CDR3 is TGTGCCAGCAGCTTACAACAGGGGGCGGGAGAGACCCAGTACTTC. This gives the protein CASSLQQGAGETQYF.

This sequence joins TRBV15 and TRBJ1-2, with TRBD1 matching 7 bases. Trimming at V came to 3 bases and at J to 5 bases, leaving 6 bases not matched to a gene. This CDR3 has 14 residues. In germline, CDR1 is LNHNV, CDR2 YYDKDF (reference sequence). CDR3 sequence (DNA): TGTGCCACCAGCAGTAGACAGGGCGGATATGGCTACACCTTC. Translating gives CATSSRQGGYGYTF.

The V gene is TRBV27, the J gene TRBJ1-2; D unresolved. Germline V gene data show CDR1 as MNHEY and CDR2 as SMNVEV (reference sequence). Trimming removed 3 bases at V and 5 bases at J, with 13 bases between. This CDR3 spans 14 amino acids. CDR3 loop: CASSFRGPGYGYTF. The CDR3 DNA sequence: TGTGCCAGCAGTTTCCGAGGTCCGGGGTATGGCTACACCTTC.

This chain links TRBV7-6 with TRBJ1-1; D is ambiguous. V lost 10 bases and J 2 bases, leaving 11 bases between the germline ends. The CDR3 is 12 residues long. Germline V gene sequence: CDR1 SGHVS, CDR2 FNYEAQ. In nucleotides, the CDR3 is TGTGCCACCATCGGAGGCAACACTGAAGCTTTCTTT. Residues: CATIGGNTEAFF.

The genes are TRBV4-1 and TRBJ2-1; 7 bases agree with TRBD1. Trimming took 3 bases from V and 15 from J; bases not matched to a gene: 14. CDR1 MGHRA and CDR2 YSYEKL come from the germline V gene. The CDR3 totals 14 residues. CDR3 amino acids: CASSHPPTGRQRFF. The CDR3 DNA reads TGCGCCAGCAGCCACCCCCCGACAGGGCGTCAACGGTTCTTC.